The clone carrying this T cell receptor beta chain came up a few times. Its antigen remains unknown. Sequencing used immunoSEQ multiplex PCR; TCRdb keeps in-frame clones, though not all of them. Here the sample spans 55,000 to 70,000 clones, around 80% being singletons. This sample stems from a study of OX40 agonist ivuxolimab in advanced cancers. As for the study in general: At doses from 0.01 to 10 mg/kg, patients were given intravenous ivuxolimab every 2 weeks. Findings and limits, study-wide: Doses of 0.1 to 3.0 mg/kg were accompanied by clonal expansion of CD4+ and CD8+ blood T cells by week 6.

V dropped 2 bases and J dropped 2; count of bases not matched to a gene: 9. This CDR3 spans 17 amino acids. Germline assignment: CDR1 SNHLY and CDR2 FYNNEI. This material consisted of CD4+ or CD8+ T cells sorted from blood, taken in a trial of the OX40 agonist ivuxolimab. This sequence joins TRBV2 and TRBJ2-3; 8 nucleotides agree with TRBD2. This clonotype originated in an adult with an advanced solid tumor such as melanoma, head and neck, liver or kidney cancer. The CDR3 DNA follows: TGTGCCAGCAGTGAACGACGGCGGGGGGATTTCACAGATACGCAGTATTTT. It translates to CASSERRRGDFTDTQYF.